The 13 T cell receptor beta chains presented below share a single source sample, sequenced in a study of T cells in placental villitis. This was the immunoSEQ v4 assay. Using immunoSEQ multiplex PCR, the repertoire was profiled, and TCRdb retains in-frame clones only, with some absent. The sample includes several thousand clones, about 77% of them seen just once. The source material was placental tissue containing maternal and fetal cells. Source of these receptors: a human patient with infectious villitis; the placental T cells may come from both mother and fetus.

This chain uses TRBV9 with TRBJ1-6; weak D call: TRBD1 (6 bases). V was clipped by 5 bases and J by 9 bases, with 18 bases between them. The CDR3 length is 15 residues. Germline CDR1 SGDLS, CDR2 YYNGEE. Here the CDR3 reads CASSPASGGSSPLHF. CDR3 DNA: TGTGCCAGCAGTCCCGCCAGCGGGGGCTCTTCACCCCTCCACTTT.

In its sample, this clone was seen a few times. The sample has other DNA sequences that encode this CDR3 too. The chain couples TRBV27 to TRBJ2-7; 9 positions match TRBD1. The CDR3 sequence is 15 residues long. The germline V gene encodes CDR1 MNHEY and CDR2 SMNVEV (reference sequence). Germline trimming cut 7 bases from V and 2 bases from J; bases unmatched to any gene: 9. The CDR3 bases are TGTGCCAGCAAGGAAGACAGGGGGTCTACCTACGAGCAGTACTTC. Amino acids: CASKEDRGSTYEQYF.

V and J are TRBV4-2 and TRBJ2-1, with 9 bases that match TRBD2. The CDR3 has 18 residues. The ends lost 0 bases at V and 4 bases at J; junction bases unmatched: 10. The germline CDR1 and CDR2 sequences are LGHNA and YNFKEQ. The CDR3 DNA reads as TGTGCCAGCAGCCAAGATAACCGAGCGGGGGGATCATACAATGAGCAGTTCTTC. It encodes CASSQDNRAGGSYNEQFF.

The chain recombines TRBV7-9 with TRBJ2-3, with D possibly being TRBD1 (6 bases). Trimming stripped 1 base from V and 2 bases from J, with 10 bases between. Germline assignment: CDR1 SEHNR and CDR2 FQNEAQ (reference sequence). The CDR3 has 15 amino acids. CDR3 amino acids: CASSLEQGITDTQYF. The CDR3 DNA is TGTGCCAGCAGCTTAGAACAGGGAATCACAGATACGCAGTATTTT.

The sample holds a few counts of this clone. The chain carries TRBV2 and TRBJ2-7, with D unresolved. This CDR3 has 15 amino acids. The V end was cut by 2 bases, the J end by 0 bases, with 11 bases between. The germline CDR1 and CDR2 sequences are SNHLY and FYNNEI. CDR3 sequence (DNA): TGTGCCAGCAGTGAATTGCAGAAAACCTCCTACGAGCAGTACTTC. Amino acids: CASSELQKTSYEQYF.

The chain recombines TRBV6-1 with TRBJ2-7; tentative D call: TRBD1 (7 bases). The CDR3 has 18 amino acids. The ends were cut back, 4 bases at V and 6 bases at J, with 28 bases in the middle. The V gene's germline CDR1 is MNHNS and CDR2 SASEGT. The CDR3 loop is CASSVNLVEGARMIEQYF. The CDR3 coding sequence is TGTGCCAGCAGTGTTAATTTGGTGGAGGGGGCGAGGATGATCGAGCAGTACTTC.

This clone occurred a few times. The chain has TRBV6-5 and TRBJ2-1; 10 positions match TRBD2. This CDR3 has 15 amino acids. Germline trimming cut 7 bases from V and 5 bases from J; bases unmatched to any gene: 8. Germline CDR1 and CDR2: MNHEY and SVGAGI. As DNA, the CDR3 is TGTGCCAGCACCTTAAGCGGGGGGGCTCACAATGAGCAGTTCTTC. As protein: CASTLSGGAHNEQFF.

DNA of the CDR3: TGTGCCAGCAGCTTAGAGGTTGACACCCACACTGAAGCTTTCTTT. It yields the protein CASSLEVDTHTEAFF. The rearrangement joins TRBV11-1 to TRBJ1-1, with D unresolved. This CDR3 is built from 15 residues. V lost 1 base and J lost 3, with 12 bases in between. CDR1 is SGHAT and CDR2 is FQDESV in the germline V gene (reference sequence).

A single count supports this clone. J is TRBJ1-3 and V is TRBV4-3, with D uncertain. Per the germline V gene, CDR1 is LGHNA and CDR2 is YSLEER. This CDR3 has 14 amino acids. V was cut by 2 bases and J by 4 bases, with 9 bases left in between. The CDR3 DNA sequence: TGCGCCAGCAGCCAAACAACAGAGGGAAACACCATATATTTT. This gives the protein CASSQTTEGNTIYF.

This chain uses TRBV19 with TRBJ1-1, with D hard to call. Germline CDR1 and CDR2: LNHDA and SQIVND (reference sequence). CDR3 length: 14 amino acids. Trimming removed 3 bases at V and 3 bases at J, with 11 bases between. The CDR3 loop is CASSIPGRDTEAFF. In nucleotides, the CDR3 is TGTGCCAGTAGTATTCCCGGACGGGACACTGAAGCTTTCTTT.

A few counts support this clone. The chain is built from TRBV3-1 (or the pseudogene TRBV3-2) and TRBJ2-4; D is ambiguous. Germline lookup yields CDR1 LGHDT and CDR2 YNNKEL (reference sequence). There are 13 residues in the CDR3. V was trimmed by 3 bases and J by 8 bases, leaving 11 bases between them. For the CDR3, the DNA is TGTGCCAGCAGCCAGGCCGAATGGGACATTCAGTACTTC. Its protein product is CASSQAEWDIQYF.

V and J are TRBV19 and TRBJ2-7; maybe TRBD2 (5 bases). Germline CDR1 LNHDA, CDR2 SQIVND (reference sequence). The CDR3 runs to 13 residues. The V and J ends lost 2 bases and 6 bases respectively, with 11 bases between them. CDR3 in amino acids: CASSIKRETEQYF. CDR3 bases: TGTGCCAGTAGTATAAAAAGGGAGACCGAGCAGTACTTC.

The V call is TRBV7-9, the J call TRBJ1-2; no reliable D call. This CDR3 contains 13 residues. Germline V gene lookup returns CDR1 SEHNR and CDR2 FQNEAQ (reference sequence). With 8 bases removed from V and 8 bases from J, the gap between germline ends came to 18 bases. The CDR3 DNA reads TGTGCCAGCCAGCCGGTTGGGCGATACGGCTACACCTTC. This encodes CASQPVGRYGYTF.